Below, 8 T cell receptor beta chains from the same sample are listed, as sequenced in a study of cytomegalovirus exposure and HLA in healthy donors. 13 Jbeta primers and 60 Vbeta primers were used for the PCR. The protocol was immunoSEQ multiplex PCR, while the TCRdb copy is restricted to in-frame clones and leaves out a portion. The data contain around 150,000 clones, around 72% of them singletons. The sequenced sample was PBMCs. All receptors come from a human donor in good health.

This chain links TRBV18 with TRBJ2-1, with TRBD1 matching over 8 bases. The J segment lost 8 bases and the V segment lost 1 base, leaving 10 bases of the junction unmatched. This CDR3 comprises 16 residues. Germline CDR1 reads KGHSH; CDR2 reads LQKENI. The CDR3 protein is CASSPLRQGARDEQFF. DNA for the CDR3: TGTGCCAGCTCACCACTCCGGCAGGGGGCGCGAGATGAGCAGTTCTTC.

The gene calls are TRBV6-1 and TRBJ1-4; D might be TRBD1 (5 bases). Germline V gene sequence: CDR1 MNHNS, CDR2 SASEGT. V was pared by 7 bases and J by 5 bases, with 14 bases between. CDR3 length: 14 amino acids. CDR3 sequence: CASKGTLGNEKLFF. Here the CDR3 DNA reads TGTGCCAGCAAAGGGACTTTGGGCAATGAAAAACTGTTTTTT.

This clone is a singleton in its sample. The chain recombines TRBV6-5 with TRBJ1-1; D is possibly TRBD1 (6 bases). Looked up from germline, CDR1 is MNHEY and CDR2 is SVGAGI. There are 13 residues in the CDR3. Trimming pared 5 bases from V and 1 base from J, leaving 8 bases between. In DNA form, the CDR3 reads TGTGCCAGCAGTCAGGGACAGAACACTGAAGCTTTCTTT. Protein sequence: CASSQGQNTEAFF.

This clone was observed a handful of times. The chain employs TRBV6-5 and TRBJ1-1; D may be TRBD1 (5 bases). Germline lookup yields CDR1 MNHEY and CDR2 SVGAGI. Trimming cost V 4 bases and J 4 bases, with 10 bases left between them. The CDR3 is 13 amino acids. The CDR3 DNA follows: TGTGCCAGCAGTTGGCTCACAGGCACTGAAGCTTTCTTT. It codes for CASSWLTGTEAFF.

The V and J genes are TRBV6-1 and TRBJ1-5, with 11 positions matching TRBD1. This CDR3 has 18 residues. The junction had 8 bases not matched to a gene; V was cut back by 4 bases and J by 0 bases. Germline V gives CDR1 MNHNS, CDR2 SASEGT. CDR3 in amino acids: CASSARPDRGRSNQPQHF. In DNA form, the CDR3 reads TGTGCCAGCAGTGCGCGGCCGGACAGGGGGCGTAGCAATCAGCCCCAGCATTTT.

This clone was seen only a few times. The V and J genes are TRBV5-4 and TRBJ1-1; possibly TRBD1 for D (6 bases). V lost 4 bases and J 5 bases, leaving 18 bases between the germline ends. The germline gives CDR1 SGHNT, CDR2 YYREEE (reference sequence). This CDR3 has 15 residues. In DNA form, the CDR3 reads TGTGCCAGCAGCACGTTCTCACAGGGTTGGACTGAAGCTTTCTTT. Translation gives CASSTFSQGWTEAFF. The whole variable domain, filled in from reference TRBV5-4 and TRBJ1-1, reads ETGVTQSPTHLIKTRGQQVTLRCSSQSGHNTVSWYQQALGQGPQFIFQYYREEENGRGNFPPRFSGLQFPNYSSELNVNALELDDSALYLCASSTFSQGWTEAFFGQGTRLTVV.

The chain recombines TRBV5-4 with TRBJ2-2; 7 nucleotides agree with TRBD1. This CDR3 is 16 amino acids long. Per germline, CDR1 SGHNT and CDR2 YYREEE (reference sequence). J was trimmed by 2 bases and V by 5 bases; bases with no gene match: 9. DNA of the CDR3: TGTGCCAGCAGTAGTGACAGGGTGAGAAACACCGGGGAGCTGTTTTTT. Its protein is CASSSDRVRNTGELFF.

The rearrangement joins TRBV6-6 to TRBJ1-2, with TRBD1 matching 11 bases. V lost 6 bases, J lost 0 bases, and 3 bases stayed unmatched. From germline, CDR1 is MNHNY and CDR2 SVGAGI (reference sequence). The CDR3 is made up of 15 amino acids. CDR3 coding DNA: TGTGCCAGCAGCTCGGGACAGGGGGCTAACTATGGCTACACCTTC. It yields the protein CASSSGQGANYGYTF.